Shown below are 3 T cell receptor beta chains from a single sample sequenced in a study of early T cells in non-severe SARS-CoV-2 infection. TCRdb re-analysed the 5' RACE reads in MiXCR, keeping a single row per CDR3 protein. This sample carries 90,000 to 130,000 distinct CDR3 sequences, about 12% of them seen once, and the ten largest clones take less than 3.5%. Sequenced sample: whole blood. The source is an adult who was a healthcare worker with PCR-confirmed SARS-CoV-2 infection or an uninfected control (not recorded which).

This clonotype was counted many times. This chain connects TRBV11-2 to TRBJ1-5; the match to TRBD1 covers 7 bases. This CDR3 has 15 amino acids. V trimming: 4 bases; J trimming: 6 bases; junction bases outside the gene matches: 9. Germline assignment: CDR1 SGHAT and CDR2 FQNNGV. The CDR3 DNA reads TGTGCCAGCAGCTCGATAGGGGGCGCCGGTCAGCCCCAGCATTTT. Protein: CASSSIGGAGQPQHF.

This clonotype was recorded a few times. Relative to the germline gene, one junction end is altered; a read error may explain this. The chain has TRBV11-2 and TRBJ2-1; 9 positions match TRBD2. The CDR3 has 14 amino acids. From germline, CDR1 is SGHAT and CDR2 FQNNGV. CDR3 nucleotide sequence: TGTGCCAGCAGCCCCCTGACTAGCGGCCCTGAGCAGTTATTC. Its translation: CASSPLTSGPEQLF.

The DNA for the CDR3 is TGCGCCAGCAGCTTCACGTTCGAGCAGTACTTC. Amino acids: CASSFTFEQYF. The chain combines TRBV5-1 with TRBJ2-7, with D uncertain. Germline loops: CDR1 SGHRS, CDR2 YFSETQ. This CDR3 comprises 11 residues. V dropped 2 bases and J dropped 6 bases, with 6 bases sitting between them.